This TCR beta chain stems from a study of T cells in Graves' hyperthyroidism and ophthalmopathy. RNA transcripts served as the template for amplifying TCR beta CDR3 regions. The TCR CDR3 was amplified in a first-round RT-PCR using the HTBI primer set. TCRdb independently ran MiXCR on the multiplex PCR reads; one entry per CDR3 protein. The repertoire holds some 510,000 distinct CDR3 sequences, around 21% seen once, with about 26% in the top ten. Germline V gene lookup returns CDR1 KGHSH and CDR2 LQKENI. V lost 7 bases and J lost 1, with 10 bases in between. This CDR3 has 13 amino acids. Diagnosis of hyperthyroidism was new in patients aged 18 to 65, and its duration was under 2 months. In making diagnoses, clinical symptoms, serum thyroxine and TRAb, thyroid ultrasound and orbital computed tomography were all used. Fresh 10 ml peripheral blood yielded PBMCs.

Sequenced: blood. The V gene is TRBV18, the J gene TRBJ2-5; D possibly corresponds to TRBD2 (6 bases). This TCR derives from a man aged 18 to 29 with Graves' hyperthyroidism. CDR3 sequence: CASFQAGQETQYF. The CDR3 DNA follows: TGTGCCAGCTTTCAAGCGGGCCAAGAGACCCAGTACTTC.